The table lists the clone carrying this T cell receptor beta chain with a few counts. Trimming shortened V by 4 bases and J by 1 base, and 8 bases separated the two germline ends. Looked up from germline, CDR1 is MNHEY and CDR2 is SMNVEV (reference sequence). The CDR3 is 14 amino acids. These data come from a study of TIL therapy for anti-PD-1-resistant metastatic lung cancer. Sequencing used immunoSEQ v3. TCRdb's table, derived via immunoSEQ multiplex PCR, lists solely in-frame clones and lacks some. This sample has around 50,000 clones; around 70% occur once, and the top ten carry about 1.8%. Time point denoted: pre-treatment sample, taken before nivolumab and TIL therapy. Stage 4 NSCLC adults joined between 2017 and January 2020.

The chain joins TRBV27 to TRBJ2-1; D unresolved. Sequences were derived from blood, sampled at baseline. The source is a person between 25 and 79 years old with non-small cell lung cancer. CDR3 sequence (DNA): TGTGCCAGCAGTTCGGTCCAATCCTACAATGAGCAGTTCTTC. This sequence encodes CASSSVQSYNEQFF.